This TCR beta chain came from a study of blood T cell repertoires in COVID-19. Overall study: The origin of the acute and convalescent COVID-19 samples was the United States, Italy and Spain. The analysed material was cDNA or gDNA that came from T cells, B-cell-depleted T cells, or PBMCs.

The repertoire was sequenced with immunoSEQ multiplex PCR; TCRdb's copy has only in-frame clones and lacks some. The top ten hold roughly 12% of the sample, which has about 120,000 clones, 82% seen once. The sequenced sample consisted of peripheral blood. The origin of this receptor is a human donor in a cohort sampled during active COVID-19.

The CDR3 region is CSASPWGGDEQYF. The CDR3 nucleotides are TGCAGTGCTAGTCCCTGGGGGGGTGACGAGCAGTACTTC. The chain employs TRBV20-1 and TRBJ2-7; 7 bases fit TRBD2. The V segment lost 3 bases and the J segment 5 bases; nucleotides outside the gene matches: 7. In germline, CDR1 is DFQATT, CDR2 SNEGSKA (reference sequence). The CDR3 spans 13 residues.